These 26 T cell receptor beta chains share one sample of origin, sequenced in a study of shared clonotypes between healthy human individuals. TCRdb keeps only in-frame clones here, not all; method: immunoSEQ multiplex PCR. The sample carries more than 2 million clones, about 94% recorded once. CD45RO-negative cells were positively selected for CCR7, leaving out terminally differentiated effector memory CD45RA+ cells. The sequenced sample consisted of naive CD8+ T cells from PBMCs. All receptors come from a man aged 18 to 35 in good health. Some clones in this sample may be carry-over from other donors' samples.

The V gene is TRBV28, the J gene TRBJ1-2; D ambiguous. Trimming took 6 bases from V and 4 from J, leaving 18 bases between them. CDR1 and CDR2 from the germline V gene are MDHEN and SYDVKM. CDR3 length equals 15 residues. The CDR3 nucleotides are TGTGCCAGCAGCTCCACCTCGACCTGGGGCTATGGCTACACCTTC. This gives the protein CASSSTSTWGYGYTF.

This rearrangement joins TRBV16 to TRBJ1-2; D gene unclear. V gave up 2 bases and J gave up 7 bases, with 8 bases separating them. The germline V gene encodes CDR1 KGHSY and CDR2 FQNENV. The CDR3 loop spans 12 amino acids. CDR3 protein: CASSQTAGGYTF. DNA of the CDR3: TGTGCCAGCAGCCAAACGGCTGGTGGCTACACCTTC.

V usage is TRBV27 and J usage is TRBJ1-1, with D possibly TRBD1 on 6 matching bases. This CDR3 region has 14 residues. Germline CDR1 and CDR2: MNHEY and SMNVEV (reference sequence). Trimming took off 2 bases at V and 6 bases at J, with 13 bases between the two ends. In DNA, the CDR3 is TGTGCCAGCAGTTTAATGGGGGCCTCCGCTGAAGCTTTCTTT. This gives the protein CASSLMGASAEAFF.

The chain recombines TRBV7-9 with TRBJ2-2, with 10 bases that match TRBD2. CDR1 and CDR2 from the germline V gene are SEHNR and FQNEAQ (reference sequence). V was clipped by 3 bases and J by 6 bases; unmatched bases: 4. CDR3 length equals 15 residues. The CDR3 protein is CASSFISGRAGELFF. CDR3 bases: TGTGCCAGCAGCTTTATCAGCGGGAGGGCCGGGGAGCTGTTTTTT.

The CDR3 DNA reads TGCGCCAGCAGCCCGGCAGGGACAGGGGGCCTCTTTGGCTATGGCTACACCTTC. This gives the protein CASSPAGTGGLFGYGYTF. V is TRBV4-3 and J is TRBJ1-2; 12 bases are a match to TRBD1. Germline V lookup: CDR1 LGHNA, CDR2 YSLEER. The CDR3 length is 18 residues. V lost 4 bases and J lost 4; bases outside the gene matches: 13.

This clone was observed once. V is TRBV13 and J is TRBJ2-7, with 10 bases fitting TRBD1. J gave up 9 bases and V 4 bases, and 12 bases lay outside the gene matches. Germline values: CDR1 PRHDT, CDR2 FYEKMQ (reference sequence). This CDR3 region has 15 residues. CDR3 residues: CASSSTGTGDFGQYF. The CDR3, as DNA: TGTGCCAGCAGCTCTACCGGGACAGGGGATTTTGGGCAGTACTTC.

This rearrangement joins TRBV5-1 to TRBJ1-4; no definite D call. Trimming stripped 0 bases from V and 0 bases from J, with 6 bases between. The V gene's germline CDR1 is SGHRS and CDR2 YFSETQ. The CDR3 runs to 15 residues. The chain's CDR3 is CASSLGGSTNEKLFF. The CDR3 region has the DNA TGCGCCAGCAGCTTGGGGGGTTCAACTAATGAAAAACTGTTTTTT. The variable domain in full, completed from reference TRBV5-1 and TRBJ1-4, reads KAGVTQTPRYLIKTRGQQVTLSCSPISGHRSVSWYQQTPGQGLQFLFEYFSETQRNKGNFPGRFSGRQFSNSRSEMNVSTLELGDSALYLCASSLGGSTNEKLFFGSGTQLSVL.

The rearrangement links TRBV9 to TRBJ1-1, with D possibly matching TRBD1 (6 bases). V was pared by 6 bases and J by 1 base, with 13 bases between. Germline V gene sequence: CDR1 SGDLS, CDR2 YYNGEE. There are 14 residues in the CDR3. The CDR3, as DNA: TGTGCCAGCAACCAAAGGGGGACGAACACTGAAGCTTTCTTT. This sequence encodes CASNQRGTNTEAFF.

This clone was seen a few times. The chain has TRBV6-6 and TRBJ1-1; TRBD1 matches at 8 bases. The germline V gene has CDR1 MNHNY and CDR2 SVGAGI (reference sequence). The CDR3 runs 14 residues. V lost 4 bases and J lost 2; bases outside the gene matches: 3. The CDR3: CASSSGQANTEAFF. CDR3 coding DNA: TGTGCCAGCAGTTCGGGACAGGCAAACACTGAAGCTTTCTTT.

This clone showed up just once. The identical CDR3 is also encoded by other nucleotide sequences in the sample. This chain links TRBV9 with TRBJ2-7; 9 positions agree with TRBD2. CDR1 is SGDLS and CDR2 is YYNGEE in the germline V gene. CDR3 length: 14 amino acids. V lost 7 bases and J lost 3; bases outside the gene matches: 8. For the CDR3, the DNA is TGTGCCAGCTCGACGGGACTAGCTGACTACGAGCAGTACTTC. Protein: CASSTGLADYEQYF.

As concerns this clone: Other DNA sequences in this specimen translate into the identical CDR3. The V call is TRBV13, the J call TRBJ2-1; D is perhaps TRBD2 (5 bases). The CDR3 has 13 amino acids. CDR1 PRHDT and CDR2 FYEKMQ come from the germline V gene (reference sequence). Trimming took off 0 bases at V and 6 bases at J, with 6 bases between the two ends. The CDR3 is CASSLGRGNEQFF. CDR3 in DNA: TGTGCCAGCAGCTTAGGTCGGGGCAATGAGCAGTTCTTC.

This sequence joins TRBV6-1 and TRBJ1-5; maybe TRBD1 (5 bases). Germline CDR1 reads MNHNS; CDR2 reads SASEGT. With 8 bases removed from V and 0 bases from J, the gap between germline ends came to 11 bases. The CDR3 runs 14 residues. The CDR3 region is CASYRHYSNQPQHF. The CDR3 bases are TGTGCCAGCTACAGGCATTATAGCAATCAGCCCCAGCATTTT.

The V and J genes are TRBV27 and TRBJ2-7, with 7 bases aligning to TRBD1. The germline CDR1 and CDR2 sequences are MNHEY and SMNVEV (reference sequence). The length of the CDR3 is 19 residues. With 7 bases clipped from V and 5 bases from J, the junction kept 26 bases outside the gene matches. As DNA, the CDR3 is TGTGCCAGCACTTCTCGGGCGCACGCTTCCGGGACAGTCTGGGACGAGCAGTACTTC. Protein: CASTSRAHASGTVWDEQYF.

This chain links TRBV29-1 with TRBJ2-3, with D possibly being TRBD1 or TRBD2 (5 bases each). With 7 bases removed from V and 6 bases from J, the gap between germline ends came to 26 bases. The CDR3 is made up of 16 amino acids. The germline CDR1 and CDR2 sequences are SQVTM and ANQGSEA. The CDR3 reads CSGRERAVPPGDTQYF. Here the CDR3 DNA reads TGCAGCGGTAGGGAAAGAGCGGTACCACCAGGGGATACGCAGTATTTT.

As for this clone: At the DNA level, this CDR3 is encoded by other sequences in the same sample as well. The rearrangement links TRBV28 to TRBJ1-1; no clear D. CDR3 length: 12 amino acids. The germline V and J ends were trimmed by 3 bases and 0 bases, with 2 bases remaining between them. Germline V lookup: CDR1 MDHEN, CDR2 SYDVKM. The DNA for the CDR3 is TGTGCCAGCAGTTTCGTGAACACTGAAGCTTTCTTT. It yields the protein CASSFVNTEAFF.

J is TRBJ1-5 and V is TRBV15; a possible D gene is TRBD1 (5 bases). V was cut by 0 bases and J by 6 bases, with 24 bases left in between. The CDR3 is made up of 19 amino acids. Germline-derived CDR1 and CDR2 are LNHNV and YYDKDF (reference sequence). This CDR3 reads CATSRDSVFGGGISQPQHF. The CDR3, as DNA: TGTGCCACCAGCAGAGATAGTGTGTTTGGGGGAGGAATAAGTCAGCCCCAGCATTTT. Using reference TRBV15 and TRBJ1-5 for the parts outside the CDR3, the full variable domain is DAMVIQNPRYQVTQFGKPVTLSCSQTLNHNVMYWYQQKSSQAPKLLFHYYDKDFNNEADTPDNFQSRRPNTSFCFLDIRSPGLGDTAMYLCATSRDSVFGGGISQPQHFGDGTRLSIL.

The gene calls are TRBV18 and TRBJ2-2, with D possibly matching TRBD2 (6 bases). The germline V gene encodes CDR1 KGHSH and CDR2 LQKENI. Deletions cut 3 bases from V and 1 base from J, with 15 bases between. The CDR3 has 17 amino acids. The DNA of the CDR3 is TGTGCCAGCTCACCGACGCGGGACCGGGGGAACACCGGGGAGCTGTTTTTT. It encodes CASSPTRDRGNTGELFF.

Notes on this clone: The sample has other DNA sequences that encode this CDR3 too. J is TRBJ2-1 and V is TRBV19; 8 bases agree with TRBD1. V was pared by 3 bases and J by 2 bases, with 6 bases of the junction left unmatched. Germline loops: CDR1 LNHDA, CDR2 SQIVND (reference sequence). This CDR3 has 16 amino acids. The CDR3 region has the DNA TGTGCCAGTAGTATCGCCGGGACAGGCGCCTACAATGAGCAGTTCTTC. Its translation: CASSIAGTGAYNEQFF.

The V gene is TRBV5-5, the J gene TRBJ1-5; TRBD1 is a possible D gene (5 bases). Trimming pared 4 bases from V and 3 bases from J, leaving 23 bases between. CDR3 length equals 18 residues. Germline values: CDR1 SGHKS, CDR2 YYEKEE (reference sequence). Here the CDR3 DNA reads TGTGCCAGCAGCCCTACCTTTCCAGGAGGGGAGCTCAATCAGCCCCAGCATTTT. Its protein is CASSPTFPGGELNQPQHF.

A word on this clone: Additional DNA sequences in this sample encode the identical CDR3. V and J are TRBV28 and TRBJ2-7; 10 bases are shared with TRBD1. The V segment lost 6 bases and the J segment 2 bases; nucleotides outside the gene matches: 1. Germline loops: CDR1 MDHEN, CDR2 SYDVKM. This CDR3 region has 13 residues. CDR3 residues: CASRGTGAYEQYF. The CDR3 DNA sequence: TGTGCCAGCAGGGGGACAGGGGCCTACGAGCAGTACTTC.

This rearrangement joins TRBV28 to TRBJ2-7, with 8 bases matching TRBD1. Per germline, CDR1 MDHEN and CDR2 SYDVKM. The CDR3 spans 16 residues. Trimming took 2 bases from V and 2 from J; bases not matched to a gene: 8. The CDR3 reads CASSLPTTGETYEQYF. CDR3 bases: TGTGCCAGCAGTTTACCTACGACAGGGGAAACCTACGAGCAGTACTTC. Supplemented by reference TRBV28 and TRBJ2-7, the full variable domain reads DVKVTQSSRYLVKRTGEKVFLECVQDMDHENMFWYRQDPGLGLRLIYFSYDVKMKEKGDIPEGYSVSREKKERFSLILESASTNQTSMYLCASSLPTTGETYEQYFGPGTRLTVT.

The chain links TRBV5-1 to TRBJ1-2; TRBD1 aligns across 9 bases. The CDR3 consists of 17 residues. The germline CDR1 and CDR2 sequences are SGHRS and YFSETQ. With V trimmed by 0 bases and J by 2 bases, 8 bases remained unmatched. The CDR3 loop is CASSLVPGQGGNYGYTF. As DNA, the CDR3 is TGCGCCAGCAGCTTGGTCCCGGGACAGGGAGGGAACTATGGCTACACCTTC.

This clone has only a few counts. V usage is TRBV5-6 and J usage is TRBJ1-4; D is uncertain. The CDR3 has 12 amino acids. Germline assignment: CDR1 SGHDT and CDR2 YYEEEE. V lost 2 bases to trimming and J lost 8 bases, with 7 bases between them. The CDR3, as DNA: TGTGCCAGCAGCTTCCAGTCGGAAAAACTGTTTTTT. Translating gives CASSFQSEKLFF.

The chain recombines TRBV5-6 with TRBJ2-7; 7 nucleotides align to TRBD1. This CDR3 spans 14 amino acids. Germline CDR1 is SGHDT and CDR2 is YYEEEE. Trimming removed 7 bases from V and 2 bases from J; junction bases left unmatched: 9. The CDR3 is CASHLRGTTYEQYF. CDR3 DNA: TGTGCCAGCCACCTCAGGGGGACAACCTACGAGCAGTACTTC.

The genes are TRBV30 and TRBJ2-7; tentative D call: TRBD1 (5 bases). From germline, CDR1 is GTSNPN and CDR2 SVGIG (reference sequence). This CDR3 region has 16 residues. V lost 0 bases and J lost 0, with 15 bases in between. This chain's CDR3 is CAWSVSWGSRSYEQYF. CDR3 in DNA: TGTGCCTGGAGTGTGAGTTGGGGCAGCCGCTCCTACGAGCAGTACTTC.

This clone appeared a single time. The chain is built from TRBV4-1 and TRBJ2-5; D gene ambiguous. The DNA end is a closer match to TRBJ2-7, so the J assignment may be wrong. There are 14 residues in the CDR3. Looked up from germline, CDR1 is MGHRA and CDR2 is YSYEKL. The CDR3 reads CASSQDWAWGEQYF. The CDR3 DNA sequence: TGCGCCAGCAGCCAAGACTGGGCCTGGGGCGAGCAGTACTTC.